The 10 T cell receptor beta chains below come from one sample, sequenced in a study of post-analysis software for immune sequencing data. Study conclusions and caveats: Patients showed TRBV5-6, TRBV5-1 and TRBV20-1 among a handful of TRBV segments more frequent than in controls.

Antigen specificity for these receptors is unknown. Carried by the TCR beta cDNA libraries were unique molecular identifiers. One entry per CDR3 protein results from TCRdb running MiXCR on the PCR reads. This table has 500,000 to 600,000 distinct CDR3 sequences, about 40% appearing once. The sample was blood. The source is a girl aged 5 to 17 with multiple sclerosis.

The chain carries TRBV20-1 and TRBJ2-1; D is perhaps TRBD1 or TRBD2 (5 bases each). The length of the CDR3 is 14 residues. The ends were cut back, 3 bases at V and 6 bases at J, with 15 bases in the middle. Per germline, CDR1 DFQATT and CDR2 SNEGSKA (reference sequence). The CDR3 nucleotides read TGCAGTGCTAGCCCACTCGTCGGGGCCAATGAGCAGTTCTTC. Translated: CSASPLVGANEQFF.

The J gene is TRBJ2-2, the V gene TRBV5-1; the D gene is possibly TRBD2 (6 bases). The length of the CDR3 is 16 residues. Trimming pared 2 bases from V and 5 bases from J, leaving 16 bases between. Germline loops: CDR1 SGHRS, CDR2 YFSETQ. CDR3 DNA: TGCGCCAGCAGCTTCGCTAGGGGCGCGGGGACCGGGGAGCTGTTTTTT. Encoded protein: CASSFARGAGTGELFF.

The chain combines TRBV12-3 or TRBV12-4 with TRBJ2-1, with 12 positions matching TRBD2. The CDR3 sequence is 15 residues long. V gave up 5 bases and J gave up 10 bases; unmatched junction bases: 9. CDR3 DNA sequence: TGTGCCAGCAGTCCCAGCCCCGGACTAGCGGGAGAGCAGTTCTTC. This codes for CASSPSPGLAGEQFF.

This clonotype has ten or more counts. The chain links TRBV27 to TRBJ2-5, with D possibly being TRBD2 (5 bases). Germline V gene data show CDR1 as MNHEY and CDR2 as SMNVEV (reference sequence). The CDR3 contains 15 residues. V was cut by 2 bases and J by 5 bases, with 15 bases left in between. CDR3 loop: CASSLGSRSGETQYF. CDR3 bases: TGTGCCAGCAGTTTAGGGTCCAGGTCGGGGGAGACCCAGTACTTC.

This chain connects TRBV28 to TRBJ1-1, with no clear D. The length of the CDR3 is 15 residues. The germline gives CDR1 MDHEN, CDR2 SYDVKM. The V end was cut by 1 base, the J end by 0 bases, with 9 bases between. The CDR3 nucleotides read TGTGCCAGCAGTTTATCGGCAGAGCTGAACACTGAAGCTTTCTTT. The encoded protein is CASSLSAELNTEAFF.

The chain carries TRBV5-1 and TRBJ1-1; a possible D gene is TRBD1 (5 bases). This CDR3 region has 14 residues. V lost 1 base, J lost 2 bases, and 9 bases lay in between. CDR1 and CDR2 from the germline V gene are SGHRS and YFSETQ. The CDR3 spells CASSLLGTNTEAFF. In DNA form, the CDR3 reads TGCGCCAGCAGCTTGTTAGGGACTAACACTGAAGCTTTCTTT.

This clonotype was observed a single time. The chain uses TRBV12-3 or TRBV12-4 and TRBJ1-2; 11 bases agree with TRBD1. The CDR3 spans 16 residues. With V trimmed by 0 bases and J by 6 bases, 6 bases remained unmatched. The CDR3 DNA sequence: TGTGCCAGCAGTTTAGCCTCCGGACAGGGGGCGGATGGCTACACCTTC. Translated: CASSLASGQGADGYTF.

Only a few counts were recorded for this clonotype. The chain links TRBV12-3 or TRBV12-4 to TRBJ2-1; TRBD2 agrees at 8 bases. The V segment lost 2 bases and the J segment 8 bases; nucleotides outside the gene matches: 8. This CDR3 comprises 15 residues. CDR3 in amino acids: CASSLSEREYYEQFF. CDR3 nucleotide sequence: TGTGCCAGCAGTTTATCGGAGCGGGAGTACTATGAGCAGTTCTTC.

This chain links TRBV24-1 with TRBJ2-1; TRBD1 aligns across 7 bases. Germline CDR1 KGHDR, CDR2 SFDVKD. V lost 3 bases and J lost 4; bases outside the gene matches: 8. There are 16 residues in the CDR3. The CDR3, as DNA: TGTGCCACCAGTGATGAACCGGGACAGCCTTACAATGAGCAGTTCTTC. Its protein product is CATSDEPGQPYNEQFF.

The genes are TRBV29-1 and TRBJ2-3, with D hard to call. Per germline, CDR1 SQVTM and CDR2 ANQGSEA. Trimming left V 4 bases short and J 4 bases short, with 6 bases between. The CDR3 loop spans 11 amino acids. The CDR3: CSVADADTQYF. CDR3 in DNA: TGCAGCGTTGCGGATGCAGATACGCAGTATTTT.